Below, 15 T cell receptor beta chains from the same sample are listed, as sequenced in a study of T cell repertoires in cytomegalovirus infection. TCRdb re-derived calls from the reads in MiXCR, one entry per CDR3 protein. The top ten hold about 14% of the sample, which has 310,000 or so distinct CDR3 sequences, around 25% seen once. Their antigen targets remain unknown. The sequenced sample was cultured PBMCs, obtained from culture after CMV antigen stimulation. Every receptor here comes from a human donor in good health (CMV status not recorded). Some clones in this sample may be carry-over from other donors' samples.

Ten or more counts support this clonotype. This chain connects TRBV5-3 to TRBJ2-7, with 7 positions matching TRBD1. TRBV5-3 is filed as an ORF, its function uncertain. The V segment lost 4 bases and the J segment 3 bases; nucleotides outside the gene matches: 13. The CDR3 extends over 16 amino acids. CDR3 in amino acids: CARSVPGQLSDYEQYV. The CDR3, as DNA: TGTGCCAGAAGCGTCCCGGGACAGCTATCTGACTACGAGCAGTACGTC.

The CDR3 spells CASSTSDEGIKTQYF. The DNA for the CDR3 is TGTGCCAGTAGTACCTCCGACGAGGGTATAAAGACCCAGTACTTC. The chain uses TRBV19 and TRBJ2-5, with D perhaps matching TRBD2 (5 bases). CDR3 length: 15 residues. CDR1 is LNHDA, CDR2 SQIVND, per germline (reference sequence). The V end lost 4 bases, the J end lost 6 bases, and 18 bases lay between the germline ends.

This chain's CDR3 is CASSPRGTEYNEQFF. CDR3 coding DNA: TGTGCCAGTAGCCCCCGGGGGACAGAATACAATGAGCAGTTCTTC. The V gene is TRBV19, the J gene TRBJ2-1, with D possibly TRBD1 on 7 matching bases. CDR1 and CDR2 from the germline V gene are LNHDA and SQIVND (reference sequence). The CDR3 runs to 15 residues. Trimming stripped 6 bases from V and 4 bases from J, with 16 bases between.

The J gene is TRBJ2-2, the V gene TRBV20-1; maybe TRBD2 (7 bases). Between the trimmed V and J ends, which lost 1 base and 2 bases, there was a span of 8 bases. Germline CDR1 reads DFQATT; CDR2 reads SNEGSKA (reference sequence). The CDR3 runs 14 residues. The CDR3 spells CSARGGGNTGELFF. DNA of the CDR3: TGCAGTGCTAGAGGCGGGGGCAACACCGGGGAGCTGTTTTTT.

This clonotype has more than one count but fewer than ten. The chain is built from TRBV19 and TRBJ1-1; D perhaps matches TRBD1 (5 bases). The CDR3 runs 13 residues. Per germline, CDR1 LNHDA and CDR2 SQIVND (reference sequence). The V end lost 3 bases, the J end lost 4 bases, and 9 bases lay between the germline ends. This chain's CDR3 is CASSIYRITEAFF. The CDR3, as DNA: TGTGCCAGTAGTATTTACAGGATCACTGAAGCTTTCTTT. Full variable domain (outside the CDR3, taken from reference TRBV19 and TRBJ1-1): DGGITQSPKYLFRKEGQNVTLSCEQNLNHDAMYWYRQDPGQGLRLIYYSQIVNDFQKGDIAEGYSVSREKKESFPLTVTSAQKNPTAFYLCASSIYRITEAFFGQGTRLTVV.

This clonotype was observed a few times. The J gene is TRBJ1-2, the V gene TRBV29-1; D is possibly TRBD1 (5 bases). The CDR3 spans 11 residues. Germline V gene data show CDR1 as SQVTM and CDR2 as ANQGSEA. V lost 3 bases and J lost 8, with 10 bases in between. CDR3 residues: CSVEGEGGYTF. In nucleotides, the CDR3 is TGCAGCGTTGAGGGGGAAGGAGGCTACACCTTC.

This clonotype was found a few times. The CDR3 loop reads CASSESLAGVGDIQYF. The CDR3 nucleotides read TGTGCCAGCAGTGAATCCCTAGCGGGAGTCGGGGACATTCAGTACTTC. The rearrangement joins TRBV6-1 to TRBJ2-4; 10 bases agree with TRBD2. The CDR3 extends over 16 amino acids. J gave up 8 bases and V 2 bases, and 9 bases lay outside the gene matches. The V gene's germline CDR1 is MNHNS and CDR2 SASEGT.

This chain joins TRBV20-1 and TRBJ1-5; 7 nucleotides line up with TRBD1. Looked up from germline, CDR1 is DFQATT and CDR2 is SNEGSKA (reference sequence). CDR3 length: 14 amino acids. V shed 4 bases, J shed 0 bases, and the junction held 3 bases outside the gene matches. This CDR3 reads CSATQGVSNQPQHF. The DNA for the CDR3 is TGCAGTGCTACCCAGGGGGTTAGCAATCAGCCCCAGCATTTT.

This clonotype was observed a handful of times. The chain uses TRBV18 and TRBJ1-4; a possible D gene is TRBD1 (5 bases). With 4 bases removed from V and 6 bases from J, the gap between germline ends came to 9 bases. CDR1 KGHSH and CDR2 LQKENI come from the germline V gene. This CDR3 is 13 amino acids long. This chain's CDR3 is CASSRGKDEKLFF. In nucleotides, the CDR3 is TGTGCCAGCTCACGGGGGAAAGATGAAAAACTGTTTTTT.

The V gene is TRBV19, the J gene TRBJ2-5; weak D call: TRBD1 (6 bases). CDR1 and CDR2 (germline): LNHDA, SQIVND (reference sequence). V was shortened by 11 bases and J by 2 bases, with 9 bases between the two germline ends. The CDR3 sequence is 11 residues long. CDR3: CACGQQETQYF. CDR3 in DNA: TGTGCCTGCGGACAGCAAGAGACCCAGTACTTC.

The table lists this clonotype with a few counts. This chain uses TRBV28 with TRBJ2-6, with 8 nucleotides matching TRBD1. Germline CDR1 reads MDHEN; CDR2 reads SYDVKM. J gave up 0 bases and V 5 bases, and 9 bases lay outside the gene matches. This CDR3 has 18 amino acids. CDR3 DNA sequence: TGTGCCAGCAGTCTCCGGGACAGGCCGATCTCTGGGGCCAACGTCCTGACTTTC. It yields the protein CASSLRDRPISGANVLTF.

This clonotype was counted a few times. The chain joins TRBV5-1 to TRBJ1-4; possible D gene TRBD1, 6 bases. Between the trimmed V and J ends, which lost 1 base and 5 bases, there was a span of 15 bases. This CDR3 has 16 amino acids. Germline V CDR1 and CDR2: SGHRS, YFSETQ. The CDR3 DNA sequence: TGCGCCAGCAGCTTGATTGGGGGCGCCTCAAATGAAAAACTGTTTTTT. Translation: CASSLIGGASNEKLFF.

This chain connects TRBV19 to TRBJ1-3; 7 nucleotides agree with TRBD1. Trimming removed 5 bases from V and 1 base from J; junction bases left unmatched: 11. The CDR3 runs to 17 residues. CDR1 and CDR2 (germline): LNHDA, SQIVND (reference sequence). CDR3 DNA sequence: TGTGCCAGTAGTTCGCTAGGGGGCGGACGATCTGGAAACACCATATATTTT. Translated, it gives CASSSLGGGRSGNTIYF. Looking up the rest from reference TRBV19 and TRBJ1-3 gives the full variable domain: DGGITQSPKYLFRKEGQNVTLSCEQNLNHDAMYWYRQDPGQGLRLIYYSQIVNDFQKGDIAEGYSVSREKKESFPLTVTSAQKNPTAFYLCASSSLGGGRSGNTIYFGEGSWLTVV.

This clonotype has at least ten counts. This sequence joins TRBV7-8 and TRBJ2-1; 10 bases fit TRBD2. After removal of 5 bases from V and 3 bases from J, the junction contained 4 bases not matched to a gene. CDR1 SGHVS and CDR2 FQNEAQ come from the germline V gene. The CDR3 consists of 15 residues. The CDR3 DNA reads TGTGCCAGCAGCCGAGGGACTAGCGTCTACAATGAGCAGTTCTTC. As protein: CASSRGTSVYNEQFF.

This clonotype was seen repeatedly, ten times or more. The rearrangement joins TRBV7-2 to TRBJ2-1, with unresolved D. This CDR3 has 11 amino acids. Trimming removed 5 bases from V and 5 bases from J, with 4 bases in between. Germline loops: CDR1 SGHTA, CDR2 FQGNSA. The chain's CDR3 is CASSAHNEQFF. As DNA, the CDR3 is TGTGCCAGCAGCGCCCACAATGAGCAGTTCTTC. Looking up the rest from reference TRBV7-2 and TRBJ2-1 gives the full variable domain: GAGVSQSPSNKVTEKGKDVELRCDPISGHTALYWYRQSLGQGLEFLIYFQGNSAPDKSGLPSDRFSAERTGGSVSTLTIQRTQQEDSAVYLCASSAHNEQFFGPGTRLTVL.